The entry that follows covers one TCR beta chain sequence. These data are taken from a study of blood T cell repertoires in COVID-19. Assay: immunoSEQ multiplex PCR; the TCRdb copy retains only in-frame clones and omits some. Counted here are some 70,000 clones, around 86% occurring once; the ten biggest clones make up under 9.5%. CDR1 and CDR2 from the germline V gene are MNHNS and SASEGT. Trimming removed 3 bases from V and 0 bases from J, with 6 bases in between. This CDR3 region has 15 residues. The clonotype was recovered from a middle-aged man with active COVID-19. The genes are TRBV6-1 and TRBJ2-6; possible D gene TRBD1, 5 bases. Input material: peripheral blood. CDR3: CASSEDNSGANVLTF. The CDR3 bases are TGTGCCAGCAGTGAGGACAACTCTGGGGCCAACGTCCTGACTTTC.